This passage covers 19 T cell receptor beta chains from one sample sequenced in a study of blood T cell repertoires in COVID-19. Repertoires were generated with immunoSEQ multiplex PCR, while TCRdb's copy carries only in-frame clones and drops some. This table holds fewer than 200,000 clones, roughly 85% found once. Specimen: PBMCs or T cells enriched from blood (not recorded which). These receptors were taken from a woman aged 50 to 60 who had recovered from COVID-19.

The chain employs TRBV5-1 and TRBJ1-6, with D perhaps TRBD1 (5 bases). The CDR3 is made up of 14 amino acids. Germline V lookup: CDR1 SGHRS, CDR2 YFSETQ. V was shortened by 0 bases and J by 8 bases, with 9 bases between the two germline ends. The CDR3 coding sequence is TGCGCCAGCAGCTTGGGACAGCCATATTCACCCCTCCACTTT. Encoded protein: CASSLGQPYSPLHF.

The rearrangement uses TRBV5-5 and TRBJ2-1; D unresolved. V lost 2 bases, J lost 0 bases, and 9 bases lay in between. Germline CDR1 SGHKS, CDR2 YYEKEE (reference sequence). The CDR3 loop spans 15 amino acids. This CDR3 reads CASSFSLSSYNEQFF. The CDR3 bases are TGTGCCAGCAGCTTTTCGTTGAGCTCCTACAATGAGCAGTTCTTC.

The chain uses TRBV5-1 and TRBJ1-6, with TRBD1 as a possible D gene (5 bases). V lost 0 bases and J 9 bases, leaving 10 bases between the germline ends. CDR3 length: 14 amino acids. Germline lookup yields CDR1 SGHRS and CDR2 YFSETQ. CDR3 bases: TGCGCCAGCAGCTTGGGTAGGGGCAGTTCACCCCTCCACTTT. Translation: CASSLGRGSSPLHF.

The chain carries TRBV24-1 and TRBJ2-3, with 8 bases matching TRBD2. The CDR3 is 16 amino acids. With 0 bases clipped from V and 4 bases from J, the junction kept 5 bases outside the gene matches. Per the germline V gene, CDR1 is KGHDR and CDR2 is SFDVKD. The DNA of the CDR3 is TGTGCCACCAGTGATTTGAGAGCGGGAGAGCCAGATACGCAGTATTTT. Translated, it gives CATSDLRAGEPDTQYF.

This chain joins TRBV6-5 and TRBJ1-1; D not resolved. The CDR3 spans 13 residues. Between the trimmed V and J ends, which lost 11 bases and 1 base, there was a span of 14 bases. CDR1 and CDR2 from the germline V gene are MNHEY and SVGAGI. Here the CDR3 DNA reads TGTGCCGCGAACCGTGTAAGGAACACTGAAGCTTTCTTT. As protein: CAANRVRNTEAFF.

This chain uses TRBV10-3 with TRBJ2-7; D possibly corresponds to TRBD1 (5 bases). The CDR3 spans 14 residues. With 0 bases removed from V and 3 bases from J, the gap between germline ends came to 9 bases. Germline CDR1 reads ENHRY; CDR2 reads SYGVKD. The CDR3 nucleotides are TGTGCCATCAGTGAGTCGATCCAGGGCTACGAGCAGTACGTC. Protein: CAISESIQGYEQYV.

The rearrangement links TRBV14 to TRBJ1-1; 7 bases fit TRBD1. CDR3 size: 15 residues. With V trimmed by 4 bases and J by 0 bases, 5 bases remained unmatched. Germline V gene sequence: CDR1 SGHDN, CDR2 FVKESK. The CDR3 DNA reads TGTGCCAGCAGCCTCCGGGACAGTATGAACACTGAAGCTTTCTTT. Translated: CASSLRDSMNTEAFF.

The gene calls are TRBV28 and TRBJ1-4; 9 nucleotides align to TRBD1. The junction had 6 bases not matched to a gene; V was cut back by 1 base and J by 6 bases. Looked up from germline, CDR1 is MDHEN and CDR2 is SYDVKM. The CDR3 is 16 residues long. CDR3 nucleotide sequence: TGTGCCAGCAGTTTATTCCTCGGGACAGGGTATGAAAAACTGTTTTTT. Its protein is CASSLFLGTGYEKLFF.

The V and J genes are TRBV19 and TRBJ1-2, with D unresolved. The germline V gene encodes CDR1 LNHDA and CDR2 SQIVND (reference sequence). The CDR3 loop spans 12 amino acids. V shed 4 bases and J shed 4 bases, with 7 bases lying between them. CDR3 protein: CASSTLSYGYTF. The CDR3 bases are TGTGCCAGTAGTACCCTAAGCTATGGCTACACCTTC.

The chain links TRBV7-9 to TRBJ1-5; D is unclear. The CDR3 covers 16 residues. Germline values: CDR1 SEHNR, CDR2 FQNEAQ (reference sequence). Trimming removed 1 base from V and 6 bases from J, with 16 bases in between. This CDR3 reads CASSLGGRGSRQPQHF. For the CDR3, the DNA is TGTGCCAGCAGCTTAGGTGGCCGGGGATCCCGTCAGCCCCAGCATTTT.

The chain has TRBV7-8 and TRBJ2-4, with TRBD1 matching over 9 bases. CDR3 length: 15 residues. CDR1 is SGHVS, CDR2 FQNEAQ, per germline. J lost 5 bases, V lost 5 bases, and 7 bases had no gene match. In DNA form, the CDR3 reads TGTGCCAGCAGCCGAGACAGGGGGAGGGAAAACATTCAGTACTTC. As protein: CASSRDRGRENIQYF.

The chain is built from TRBV20-1 and TRBJ2-5, with a possible D match to TRBD2 (5 bases). From germline, CDR1 is DFQATT and CDR2 SNEGSKA (reference sequence). V was shortened by 3 bases and J by 2 bases, with 13 bases between the two germline ends. This CDR3 region has 14 residues. The CDR3 nucleotides read TGCAGTGCTAGTTCCGGGCCGGGGCAAGAGACCCAGTACTTC. Its protein is CSASSGPGQETQYF.

V and J are TRBV4-1 and TRBJ1-5, with TRBD1 matching 9 bases. CDR1 and CDR2 from the germline V gene are MGHRA and YSYEKL. The trim removed 3 bases at V and 4 bases at J, leaving 10 bases unmatched. The CDR3 is 17 residues long. CDR3 protein: CASSQPQGAGANQPQHF. The CDR3 DNA is TGCGCCAGCAGCCAGCCACAGGGGGCCGGGGCTAATCAGCCCCAGCATTTT.

This clone has a handful of counts. The chain combines TRBV11-2 with TRBJ2-7; possibly TRBD2 for D (5 bases). The CDR3 has 12 amino acids. Trimming cost V 2 bases and J 3 bases, with 5 bases left between them. Germline V gene sequence: CDR1 SGHAT, CDR2 FQNNGV. CDR3 sequence reads: CASSLRGYEQYV. CDR3 in DNA: TGTGCCAGCAGCTTACGGGGCTACGAGCAGTACGTC.

This sequence joins TRBV28 and TRBJ1-2; D gene ambiguous. This CDR3 is built from 11 residues. The V gene lost 4 bases and the J gene lost 9 bases, with 9 bases spanning the gap. Germline V gene sequence: CDR1 MDHEN, CDR2 SYDVKM. The CDR3 region is CASSSIPSYTF. In DNA, the CDR3 is TGTGCCAGCAGTTCGATTCCTAGCTACACCTTC.

The chain employs TRBV14 and TRBJ1-2; D is perhaps TRBD1 (5 bases). CDR1 and CDR2 from the germline V gene are SGHDN and FVKESK. The CDR3 loop spans 14 amino acids. V lost 0 bases, J lost 8 bases, and 13 bases lay in between. The CDR3, as DNA: TGTGCCAGCAGCCAAGACAGGGCAATAGGCGGCTACACCTTC. It specifies CASSQDRAIGGYTF.

The V call is TRBV27, the J call TRBJ1-1, with 8 positions matching TRBD1. Germline assignment: CDR1 MNHEY and CDR2 SMNVEV (reference sequence). The CDR3 runs 17 residues. V lost 3 bases to trimming and J lost 6 bases; unmatched junction nucleotides: 15. CDR3 bases: TGTGCCAGCAGTTTGAGAGGGCGAGACAGGGGAGGGGCTGAAGCTTTCTTT. It specifies CASSLRGRDRGGAEAFF.

The gene calls are TRBV27 and TRBJ1-1; possible D gene TRBD1, 5 bases. This CDR3 spans 13 amino acids. Germline V gives CDR1 MNHEY, CDR2 SMNVEV (reference sequence). V lost 6 bases to trimming and J lost 4 bases, with 12 bases between them. For the CDR3, the DNA is TGTGCCAGCAGCCACCGGGGGGTCACTGAAGCTTTCTTT. Encoded protein: CASSHRGVTEAFF.

This chain joins TRBV11-3 and TRBJ1-1; D unresolved. Trimming took off 4 bases at V and 4 bases at J, with 13 bases between the two ends. The CDR3 sequence is 14 residues long. CDR1 is SGHNT and CDR2 is YENEEA in the germline V gene. CDR3 residues: CASSSTRVGTEAFF. CDR3 bases: TGTGCCAGCAGCTCCACTCGGGTGGGCACTGAAGCTTTCTTT. The variable domain in full, with the rest retrieved from reference TRBV11-3 and TRBJ1-1, is EAGVVQSPRYKIIEKKQPVAFWCNPISGHNTLYWYLQNLGQGPELLIRYENEEAVDDSQLPKDRFSAERLKGVDSTLKIQPAELGDSAVYLCASSSTRVGTEAFFGQGTRLTVV.